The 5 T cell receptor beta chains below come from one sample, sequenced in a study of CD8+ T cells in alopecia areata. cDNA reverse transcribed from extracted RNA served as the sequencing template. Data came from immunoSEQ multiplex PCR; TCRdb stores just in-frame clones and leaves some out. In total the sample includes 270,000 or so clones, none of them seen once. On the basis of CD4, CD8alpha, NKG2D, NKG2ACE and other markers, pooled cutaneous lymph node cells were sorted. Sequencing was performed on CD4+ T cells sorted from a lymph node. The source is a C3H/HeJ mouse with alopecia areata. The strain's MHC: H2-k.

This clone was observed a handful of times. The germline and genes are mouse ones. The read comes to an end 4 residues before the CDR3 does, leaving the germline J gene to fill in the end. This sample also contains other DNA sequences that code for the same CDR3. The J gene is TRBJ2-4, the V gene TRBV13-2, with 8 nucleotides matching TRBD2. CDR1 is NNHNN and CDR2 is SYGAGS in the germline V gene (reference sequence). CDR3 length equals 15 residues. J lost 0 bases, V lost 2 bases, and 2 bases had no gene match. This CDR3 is CASGDWGASQNTLYF. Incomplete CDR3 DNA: TGTGCCAGCGGTGACTGGGGGGCGAGTCAAAAC.

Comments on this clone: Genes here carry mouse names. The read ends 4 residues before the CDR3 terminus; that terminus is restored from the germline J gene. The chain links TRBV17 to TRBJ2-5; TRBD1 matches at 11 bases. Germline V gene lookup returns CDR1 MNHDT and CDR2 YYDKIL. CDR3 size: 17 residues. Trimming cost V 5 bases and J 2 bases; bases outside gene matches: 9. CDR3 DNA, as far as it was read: TGTGCTAGCAGTCGGACAGGGGGCGCTGGGGGCCAAGAC. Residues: CASSRTGGAGGQD. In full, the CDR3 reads CASSRTGGAGGQDTQYF.

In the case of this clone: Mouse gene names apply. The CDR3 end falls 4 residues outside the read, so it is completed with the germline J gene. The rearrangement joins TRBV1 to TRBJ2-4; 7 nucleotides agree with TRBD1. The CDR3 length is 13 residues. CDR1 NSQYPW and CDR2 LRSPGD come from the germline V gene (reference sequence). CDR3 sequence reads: CTCRDYRGNTLYF. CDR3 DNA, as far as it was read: TGCACCTGCAGAGATTACAGGGGAAAC.

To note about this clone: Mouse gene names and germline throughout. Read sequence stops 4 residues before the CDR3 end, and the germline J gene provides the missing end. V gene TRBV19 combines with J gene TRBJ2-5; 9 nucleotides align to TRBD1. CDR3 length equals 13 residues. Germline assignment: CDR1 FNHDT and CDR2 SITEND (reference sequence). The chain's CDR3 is CASTPTGGDTQYF. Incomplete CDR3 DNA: TGTGCCAGCACCCCGACAGGGGGAGAC.

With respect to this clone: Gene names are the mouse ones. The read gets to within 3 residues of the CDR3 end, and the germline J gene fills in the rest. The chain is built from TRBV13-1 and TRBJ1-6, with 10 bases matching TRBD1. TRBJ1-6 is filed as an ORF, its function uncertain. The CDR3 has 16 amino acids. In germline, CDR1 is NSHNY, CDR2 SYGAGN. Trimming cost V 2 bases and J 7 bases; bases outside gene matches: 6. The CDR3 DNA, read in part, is TGTGCCAGCAGTGACCGGGACAGGGGTGGCAATTCGCCC. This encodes CASSDRDRGGNSP. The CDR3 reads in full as CASSDRDRGGNSPLYF.